This TCR beta chain is drawn from a study of blood T cell repertoires in COVID-19. In Seattle, patients joined the study during active infection and were tracked longitudinally. Germline V gene lookup returns CDR1 SGHRS and CDR2 YFSETQ. The CDR3 is 16 residues long. Trimming took 0 bases from V and 4 from J, leaving 14 bases between them. Repertoires were generated with immunoSEQ multiplex PCR, while TCRdb's copy carries only in-frame clones and drops some. The top ten clones hold around 9.6% of a sample with about 200,000 clones, roughly 86% of them seen once. The TCR sequence derives from a woman between 45 and 65 years old with COVID-19, enrolled during active disease. The V call is TRBV5-1, the J call TRBJ2-1, with D hard to call. The sequenced sample was peripheral blood. DNA for the CDR3: TGCGCCAGCAGCTTGGGGTCGGGTAATCGGTACAATGAGCAGTTCTTC. Protein sequence: CASSLGSGNRYNEQFF.